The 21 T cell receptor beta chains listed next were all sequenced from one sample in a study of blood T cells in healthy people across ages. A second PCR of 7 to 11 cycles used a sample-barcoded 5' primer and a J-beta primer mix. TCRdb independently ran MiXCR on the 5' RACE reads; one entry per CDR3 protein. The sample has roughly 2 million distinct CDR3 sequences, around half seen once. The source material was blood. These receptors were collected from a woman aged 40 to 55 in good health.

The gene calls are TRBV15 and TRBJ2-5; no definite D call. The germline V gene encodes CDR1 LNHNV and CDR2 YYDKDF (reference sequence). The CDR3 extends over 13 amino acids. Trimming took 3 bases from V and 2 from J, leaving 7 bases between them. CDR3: CATSSGLQETQYF. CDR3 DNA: TGTGCCACCAGCAGCGGGCTGCAAGAGACCCAGTACTTC.

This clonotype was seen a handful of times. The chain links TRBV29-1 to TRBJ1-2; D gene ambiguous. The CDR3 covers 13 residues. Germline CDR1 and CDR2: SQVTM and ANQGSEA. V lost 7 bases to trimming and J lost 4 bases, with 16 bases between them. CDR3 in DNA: TGCAGCGCCACCGGGTCGACGGCCTATGGCTACACCTTC. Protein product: CSATGSTAYGYTF.

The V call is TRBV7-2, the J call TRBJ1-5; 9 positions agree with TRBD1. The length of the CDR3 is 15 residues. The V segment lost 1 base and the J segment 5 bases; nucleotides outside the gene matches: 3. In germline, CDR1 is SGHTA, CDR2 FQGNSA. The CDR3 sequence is CASSLGTGADQPQHF. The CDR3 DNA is TGTGCCAGCAGCTTAGGGACAGGGGCCGATCAGCCCCAGCATTTT.

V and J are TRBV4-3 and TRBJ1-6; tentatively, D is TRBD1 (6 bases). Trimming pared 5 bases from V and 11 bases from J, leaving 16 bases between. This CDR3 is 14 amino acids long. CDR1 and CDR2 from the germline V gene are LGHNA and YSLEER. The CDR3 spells CASSWAGQLTPLHF. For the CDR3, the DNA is TGCGCCAGCAGCTGGGCCGGACAGCTCACACCCCTCCACTTT.

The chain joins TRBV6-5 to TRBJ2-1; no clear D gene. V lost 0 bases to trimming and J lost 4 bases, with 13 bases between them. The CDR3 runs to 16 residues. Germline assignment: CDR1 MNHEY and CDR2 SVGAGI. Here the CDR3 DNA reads TGTGCCAGCAGTTACTCGAGTAGCCGGGTTTACAATGAGCAGTTCTTC. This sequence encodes CASSYSSSRVYNEQFF.

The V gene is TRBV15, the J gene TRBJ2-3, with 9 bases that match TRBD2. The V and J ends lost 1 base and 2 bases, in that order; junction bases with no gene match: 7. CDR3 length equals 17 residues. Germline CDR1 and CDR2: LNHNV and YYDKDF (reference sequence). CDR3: CATSRVSLAGFTDTQYF. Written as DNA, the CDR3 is TGTGCCACCAGCAGAGTGTCTCTAGCGGGATTCACAGATACGCAGTATTTT.

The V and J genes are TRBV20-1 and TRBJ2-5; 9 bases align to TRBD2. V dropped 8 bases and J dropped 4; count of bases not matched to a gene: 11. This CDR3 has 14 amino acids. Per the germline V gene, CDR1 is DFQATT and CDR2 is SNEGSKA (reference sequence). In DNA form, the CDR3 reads TGCAGTTTTTTTGCGGGGGGGTTTGGAGAGACCCAGTACTTC. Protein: CSFFAGGFGETQYF.

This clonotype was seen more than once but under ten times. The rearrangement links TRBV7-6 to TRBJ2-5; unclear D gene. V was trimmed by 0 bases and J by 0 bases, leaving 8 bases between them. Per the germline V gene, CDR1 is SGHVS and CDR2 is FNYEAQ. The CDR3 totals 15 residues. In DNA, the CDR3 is TGTGCCAGCAGCTTAGCGAAGGCGTACCAAGAGACCCAGTACTTC. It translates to CASSLAKAYQETQYF.

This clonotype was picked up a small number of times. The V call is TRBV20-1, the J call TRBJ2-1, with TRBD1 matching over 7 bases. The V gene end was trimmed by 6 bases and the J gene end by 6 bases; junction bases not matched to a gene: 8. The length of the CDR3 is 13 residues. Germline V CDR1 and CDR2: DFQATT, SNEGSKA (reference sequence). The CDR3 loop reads CSAQDRLGNEQFF. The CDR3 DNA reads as TGCAGTGCACAGGACAGGCTTGGCAATGAGCAGTTCTTC.

In DNA, the CDR3 is TGTGCCAGCAGCATGGGGACAGGGCCCCGCCGGGACTATGGCTACACCTTC. Encoded protein: CASSMGTGPRRDYGYTF. The gene calls are TRBV7-2 and TRBJ1-2; 9 nucleotides line up with TRBD1. The V and J ends lost 5 bases and 3 bases, in that order; junction bases with no gene match: 13. CDR1 and CDR2 (germline): SGHTA, FQGNSA. The CDR3 consists of 17 residues.

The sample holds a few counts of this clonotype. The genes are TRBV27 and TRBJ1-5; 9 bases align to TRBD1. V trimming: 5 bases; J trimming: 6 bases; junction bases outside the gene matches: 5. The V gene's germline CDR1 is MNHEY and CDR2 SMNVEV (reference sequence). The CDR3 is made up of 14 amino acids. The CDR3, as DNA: TGTGCCAGCAGTCAACAGGGGGCAGGTCAGCCCCAGCATTTT. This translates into CASSQQGAGQPQHF.

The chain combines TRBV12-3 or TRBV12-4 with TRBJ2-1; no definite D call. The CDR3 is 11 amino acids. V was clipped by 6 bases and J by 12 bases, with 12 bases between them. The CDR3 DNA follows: TGTGCCAGCAGACAAGCCAGTGGGCAGTTCTTC. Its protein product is CASRQASGQFF.

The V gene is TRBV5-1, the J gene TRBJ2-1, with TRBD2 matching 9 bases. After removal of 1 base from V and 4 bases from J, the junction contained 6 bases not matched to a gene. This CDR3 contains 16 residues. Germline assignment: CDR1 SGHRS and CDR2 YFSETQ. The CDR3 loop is CASSLFSGGIYNEQFF. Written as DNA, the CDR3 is TGCGCCAGCAGCTTGTTTAGCGGGGGAATATACAATGAGCAGTTCTTC.

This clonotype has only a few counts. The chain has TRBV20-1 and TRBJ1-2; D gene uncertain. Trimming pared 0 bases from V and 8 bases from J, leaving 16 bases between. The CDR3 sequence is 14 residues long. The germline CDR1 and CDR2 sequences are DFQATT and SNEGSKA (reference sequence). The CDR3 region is CSARDRKGAQGYTF. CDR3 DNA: TGCAGTGCTAGAGATCGCAAGGGCGCGCAGGGCTACACCTTC.

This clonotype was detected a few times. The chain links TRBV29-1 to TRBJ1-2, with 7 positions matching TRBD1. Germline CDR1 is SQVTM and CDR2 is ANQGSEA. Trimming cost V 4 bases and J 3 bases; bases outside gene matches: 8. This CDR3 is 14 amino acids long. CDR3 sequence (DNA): TGCAGCGTTGCCCAAAAACAGGGGCACTATGGCTACACCTTC. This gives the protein CSVAQKQGHYGYTF.

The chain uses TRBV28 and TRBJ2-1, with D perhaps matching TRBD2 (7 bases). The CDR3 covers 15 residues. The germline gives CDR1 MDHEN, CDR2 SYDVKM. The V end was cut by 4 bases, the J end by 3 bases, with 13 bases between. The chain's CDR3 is CASSYRGAYYNEQFF. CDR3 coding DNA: TGTGCCAGCAGTTACCGGGGGGCGTACTACAATGAGCAGTTCTTC.

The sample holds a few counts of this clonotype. DNA of the CDR3: TGCGCCAGCAGCGAAAGGGACAGGAGCCGGGAGACCCAGTACTTC. Residues: CASSERDRSRETQYF. The rearrangement uses TRBV5-1 and TRBJ2-5; TRBD1 matches 8 bases. This CDR3 spans 15 amino acids. CDR1 SGHRS and CDR2 YFSETQ come from the germline V gene. Trimming at V came to 4 bases and at J to 5 bases, leaving 10 bases not matched to a gene.

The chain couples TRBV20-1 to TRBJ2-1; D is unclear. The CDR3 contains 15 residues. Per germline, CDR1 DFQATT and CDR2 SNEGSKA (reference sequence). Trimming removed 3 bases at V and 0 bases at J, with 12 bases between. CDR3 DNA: TGCAGTGCTAGTGGGTCCTCGAGCTCCTACAATGAGCAGTTCTTC. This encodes CSASGSSSSYNEQFF.

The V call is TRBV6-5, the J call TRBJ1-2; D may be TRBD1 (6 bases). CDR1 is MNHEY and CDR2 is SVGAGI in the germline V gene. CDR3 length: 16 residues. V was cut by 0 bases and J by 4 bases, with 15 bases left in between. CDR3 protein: CASSYSPVDSTYGYTF. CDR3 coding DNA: TGTGCCAGCAGTTACTCGCCAGTGGACAGTACCTATGGCTACACCTTC.

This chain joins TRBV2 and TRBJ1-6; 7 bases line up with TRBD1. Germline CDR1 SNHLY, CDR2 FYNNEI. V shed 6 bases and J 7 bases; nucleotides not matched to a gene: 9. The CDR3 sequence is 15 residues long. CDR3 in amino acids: CASRIQGTENSPLHF. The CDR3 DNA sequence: TGTGCCAGCAGAATACAGGGGACGGAGAATTCACCCCTCCACTTT.

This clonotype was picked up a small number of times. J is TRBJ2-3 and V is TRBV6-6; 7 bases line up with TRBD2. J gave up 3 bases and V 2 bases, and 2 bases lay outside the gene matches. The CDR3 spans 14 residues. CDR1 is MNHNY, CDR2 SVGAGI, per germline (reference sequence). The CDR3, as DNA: TGTGCCAGCAGTTACCGGGGGGATACAGATACGCAGTATTTT. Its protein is CASSYRGDTDTQYF.